This TCR beta chain is from a study of cytomegalovirus exposure and HLA in healthy donors (dated by TCRdb to 2015 to 2018). Concerning the study at large: An earlier analysis of several hundred of the donors reported roughly 300 Gb of sequence data and 95 million to 140 million unique TCR beta sequences obtained from about 200 million T cells. An early release that covered fewer than 800 HLA-typed donors contained approximately 300 gigabases of sequencing data and tens of millions of unique TCR sequences. Of the 300 to 500 genotyped donors, 80% to 90% were placed in the genetic ancestry cluster associated with self-reported Caucasian donors. The study aimed to test whether signatures of past pathogen exposure could be identified by cataloging public T cell receptors. The study profiled the T cell repertoires of 666 subjects by immunosequencing and related them to cytomegalovirus serostatus. Along with the approximately 700-subject first cohort, a separate validation cohort of some 130 different subjects was used. To predict cytomegalovirus infection status, the study combined high-throughput TCR immunosequencing, statistical association of individual TCRs with disease status, and machine learning. In a later analysis, previously published TCR beta repertoires from fewer than 750 donors were re-analyzed and high-resolution HLA genotyping was added so that TCR occurrence patterns could be studied. The later analysis used no new phenotypic data to find candidate immune exposures, relying instead on TCR beta sequences and their occurrence across donors. In an earlier analysis of 587 of the donors, high-throughput TCR beta sequencing was used to judge whether each TCR beta V gene segment behaved as functional or pseudogenic. Alongside the repertoire data, information on donor age, sex, ethnicity and CMV serostatus was compiled. A later genetic analysis used genome-wide SNP genotypes for about 65% of the roughly 670 donors, treating that subset as a discovery cohort. All discovery cohort repertoires had been generated on a single sequencing platform. Class I and class II HLA loci were covered by the typing at four-digit resolution. Typing coverage varied by locus: roughly 629-640 donors for A, B, C, DRB1 and DQB1; roughly 510 for DQA1; around 570 for DPA1; 400 to 480 for DPB1. Four or five DR-DQ haplotypes were handled as single units for association and clustering because linkage in the cohort was strong. Among some 400 genotyped donors of the cohort, an average of roughly 230,000 unique TCR beta nucleotide sequences was sequenced per donor, of which 15% to 20% were non-productive.

Comments on this clone: No cognate antigen has been identified for it. The sample holds no much larger clone one base away, and base qualities are not on file.

The cohort consisted of approximately 690 healthy bone marrow donors. At the time of sampling, all cohort members were nominally healthy, though unrecorded immune exposures were likely present. CMV serostatus was positive for about 290 and negative for about half of the roughly 700 cohort members, and was not recorded for this donor. Each donor provided a peripheral blood sample, and peripheral blood mononuclear cells were used for TCR beta sequencing. Genomic DNA was extracted from the blood cell samples with the Qiagen DNeasy Blood Extraction Kit. Trimming costs V 1 base and J 4 bases, and their ends lie 10 bases apart. The CDR3 numbers 15 residues from cysteine through phenylalanine. CDR3 DNA only is kept here, 45 bases in frame from base 1. Taken from the germline V gene, the CDR1 and CDR2 loops are SGHTA and FQGNSA. Receptor amplification or capture employed the immunoSEQ multiplex PCR assay. A mixture of 60 forward primers for TCR Vbeta segments and 13 reverse primers for TCR Jbeta segments was used in the multiplex PCR. The CDR3 region of rearranged TCR beta genes was amplified from genomic DNA with a multiplex PCR assay. On the Illumina HiSeq System, the amplified TCR beta libraries were sequenced as 87-base-pair reads. The original methods were these. A later analysis tallied 75 million to 95 million unique TCR beta chains across the roughly 610 repertoires, and about 12 million of those chains were shared by two or more donors. Raw reads were error-corrected and collapsed into unique sequences with a nearest-neighbor algorithm that merged closely related sequences to remove PCR and sequencing errors. CDR3 sequences were aligned to IMGT reference sequences to assign V, D and J gene segments. For a sequence to be retained, at least a six-nucleotide match to both a V gene segment and a J gene segment was required. Rearrangements were called productive when the CDR3 lacked stop codons and stayed in frame with V and J; all others were non-productive. Following IMGT convention, CDR3 was defined as the stretch from the second conserved V-encoded cysteine to the conserved J-encoded phenylalanine. In an earlier analysis of more than 550 of the donors, sequences lacking an unambiguous match to a single V gene segment were excluded. An earlier analysis of several hundred of the donors called V segments functional above 56.7% productive rearrangements and segregating when the between-donor standard deviation exceeded 5%. A statistical classification framework was built for diagnosing cytomegalovirus status from the catalog of TCR beta chain sequences. V and J gene assignment, in a later analysis, came from comparing TCR nucleotide sequences with IMGT/GENE-DB human TR gene sequences. A later analysis assigned CDR3 sequences and most-parsimonious VDJ recombination scenarios with the TCRdist pipeline. A later analysis defined each TCR beta chain by its CDR3 amino acid sequence plus V-gene family, and excluded reads lacking a unique V-gene family. To address suspected cross-contamination and a sequencing artifact, a later analysis removed 592 highly shared, low-generation-probability nucleotide sequences. In a later analysis, a clonal expansion index for each public chain was calculated from normalized within-repertoire ranks of inferred template counts. A later analysis computed generation probabilities with a VDJ recombination model fitted to out-of-frame rearrangements, and checked the results against IGoR. In a later analysis, hypergeometric tests were used to score TCR-TCR, TCR-HLA and TCR-CMV co-occurrence, with a repertoire-size bias correction applied to TCR pairs. To estimate false discovery rates, a later analysis permuted the HLA or CMV assignments 20 times. In a later analysis, co-occurring TCRs were grouped using DBSCAN, and TCRdist sequence similarity was added for clustering within HLA-allele-positive subsets. Repertoires with fewer than 30,000 or more than 120,000 public chains, plus five repertoires with anomalous nucleotide sharing, were excluded from co-occurrence clustering. TCRdb obtained this table from immuneACCESS and retained in-frame rearrangements with V and J assigned. These tables miss some clones; where compared with another copy, unresolved V genes account for less than half of the shortfall, and the remainder is unexplained. That table gives V, J and clone size, and the DNA gave D and trimming. The sample table shows about 160,000 clones, and roughly 83% are seen once. The top ten hold roughly 3.6% of the sample.

Paper-wide results and their limitations: It was suggested by the authors that the approach could potentially be generalized to other disease states and immunological phenotypes. The study gave a list of some 150 TCR beta chains associated with cytomegalovirus. The earlier analysis of about 600 of the donors excluded fewer than 20 rarely observed V segments, including chromosome 9 orphons, because counts were too low. A later analysis found that TCR association rates varied across HLA loci, with DRB1 alleles showing the most associated TCRs and HLA-C alleles the fewest. A later analysis found that HLA-associated TCR beta chains were more clonally expanded and had lower generation probabilities than equally common non-associated chains. When HLA alleles, especially DR and DQ, strongly co-occurred, TCR associations were difficult to assign to individual alleles. The sequencing pipeline was judged likely to have produced a cluster of highly shared sequence variants as a technical artifact. Immune exposure information for the cohort was limited to CMV serostatus. The presence/absence analyses assumed that sequencing depth was roughly uniform across donors, and that assumption may not be true. An association between a missense DCLRE1C variant and V-gene and J-gene trimming of TCR beta chains was found in a later genetic analysis and replicated in an independent cohort. Only TCR beta chains were sequenced in this cohort, and the absence of alpha or paired-chain data limited detectable features. A later analysis associated about 17,000 TCR beta sequences with specific HLA alleles at a false discovery rate of 0.05. The classifier was reported to diagnose cytomegalovirus status with high specificity and sensitivity in both the original cohort and the validation cohort. In an earlier analysis of around 500 of the donors, most TCR beta V segments appeared in productive rearrangements about 87% or about 30% of the time, broadly matching IMGT annotations. HLA typing was unavailable for some donors at each locus, so association tests used only the typed subset. A later analysis reported that several top co-occurrence clusters appeared linked to parvovirus B19, influenza, CMV and Epstein-Barr virus. In a later genetic analysis, fewer N-insertions in productive TCRs were reported among donors in an Asian-associated ancestry cluster than the 666-donor mean. Most CMV-associated TCR beta chains appeared to be HLA-restricted in a later analysis, and the HLA associations seemed to be driven largely by CMV exposure. A further reported finding was that TCR beta sequences accurately predicted the HLA-A and HLA-B alleles for most subjects in the first cohort. In vitro tests confirmed that a few of the cytomegalovirus-associated TCR beta chains recognize cytomegalovirus antigens. Some IMGT-functional V segments, including TRBV6-2 and TRBV6-3, could not be told apart with the 87-base-pair reads, so those segments were excluded. Linkage disequilibrium might explain the correlated functional status among segregating V segments, but an unknown experimental factor could not be ruled out. While some public TCRs were present in many individuals, most TCR sequences turned up only very rarely across donors.

Sequencing input: PBMCs. This TCR came from a human donor in good health. The rearrangement combines TRBV7-2 with TRBJ1-4; a tentative D match to TRBD1 spans 6 bases. The CDR3 protein sequence reads: CASSLGGGRNEKLFF. At the DNA level, the sequence is TGTGCCAGCAGCTTAGGGGGGGGGCGTAATGAAAAACTGTTTTTT.